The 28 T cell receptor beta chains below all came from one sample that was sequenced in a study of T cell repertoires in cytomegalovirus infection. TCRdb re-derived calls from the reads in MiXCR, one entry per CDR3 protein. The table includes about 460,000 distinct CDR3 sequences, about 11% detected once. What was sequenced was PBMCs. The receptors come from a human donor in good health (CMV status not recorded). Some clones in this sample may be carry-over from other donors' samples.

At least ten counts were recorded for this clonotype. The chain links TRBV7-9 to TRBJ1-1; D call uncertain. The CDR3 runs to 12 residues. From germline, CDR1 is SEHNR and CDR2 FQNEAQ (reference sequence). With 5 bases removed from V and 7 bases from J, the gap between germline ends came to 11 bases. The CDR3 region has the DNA TGTGCCAGCAGCCAGTCAGGCGTTGAAGCTTTCTTT. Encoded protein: CASSQSGVEAFF.

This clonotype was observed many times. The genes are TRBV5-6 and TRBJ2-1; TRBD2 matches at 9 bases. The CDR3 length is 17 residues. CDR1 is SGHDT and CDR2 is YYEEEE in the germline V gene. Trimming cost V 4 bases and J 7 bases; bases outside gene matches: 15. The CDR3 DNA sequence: TGTGCCAGCAGCGAGGGGGTGCGGGAGGGCCGAAAGAATGAGCAGTTCTTC. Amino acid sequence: CASSEGVREGRKNEQFF.

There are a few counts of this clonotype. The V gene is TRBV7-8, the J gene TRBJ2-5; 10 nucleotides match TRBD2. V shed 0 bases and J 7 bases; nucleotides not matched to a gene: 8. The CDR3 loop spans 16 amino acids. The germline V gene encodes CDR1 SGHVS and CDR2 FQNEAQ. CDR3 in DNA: TGTGCCAGCAGCTTAGCGAGGACTAGCGGCCCAGGGACCCAGTACTTC. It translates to CASSLARTSGPGTQYF.

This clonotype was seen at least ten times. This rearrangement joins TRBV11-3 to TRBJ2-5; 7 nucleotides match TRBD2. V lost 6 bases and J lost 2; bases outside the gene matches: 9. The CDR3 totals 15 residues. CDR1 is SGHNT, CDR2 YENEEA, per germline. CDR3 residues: CASSRSGKEQETQYF. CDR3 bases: TGTGCCAGCAGTAGGAGCGGGAAGGAACAAGAGACCCAGTACTTC.

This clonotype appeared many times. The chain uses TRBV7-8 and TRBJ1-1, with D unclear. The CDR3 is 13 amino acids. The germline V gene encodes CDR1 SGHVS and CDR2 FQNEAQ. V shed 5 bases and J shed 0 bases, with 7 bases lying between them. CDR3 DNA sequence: TGTGCCAGCAGCGCCCGACTGAACACTGAAGCTTTCTTT. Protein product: CASSARLNTEAFF.

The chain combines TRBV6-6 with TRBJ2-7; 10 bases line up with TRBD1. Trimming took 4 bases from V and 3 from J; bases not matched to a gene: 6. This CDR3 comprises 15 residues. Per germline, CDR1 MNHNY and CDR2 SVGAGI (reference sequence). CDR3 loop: CASSSPGQGNYEQYF. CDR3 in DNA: TGTGCCAGCAGTTCCCCGGGACAGGGGAACTACGAGCAGTACTTC.

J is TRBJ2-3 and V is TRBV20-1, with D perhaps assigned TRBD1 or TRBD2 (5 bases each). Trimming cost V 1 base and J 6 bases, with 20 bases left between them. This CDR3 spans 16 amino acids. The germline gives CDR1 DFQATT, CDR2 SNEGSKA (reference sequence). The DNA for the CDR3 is TGCAGTGCTAGAGCGGGCCTGCCGGGGCCCGCGGATACGCAGTATTTT. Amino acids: CSARAGLPGPADTQYF.

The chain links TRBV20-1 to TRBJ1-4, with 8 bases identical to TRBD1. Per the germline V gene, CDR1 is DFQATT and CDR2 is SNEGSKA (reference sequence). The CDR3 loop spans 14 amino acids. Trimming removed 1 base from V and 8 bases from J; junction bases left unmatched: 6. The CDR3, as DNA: TGCAGTGCTAGAGCGGTGACAGGGGAGGAAAAACTGTTTTTT. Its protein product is CSARAVTGEEKLFF.

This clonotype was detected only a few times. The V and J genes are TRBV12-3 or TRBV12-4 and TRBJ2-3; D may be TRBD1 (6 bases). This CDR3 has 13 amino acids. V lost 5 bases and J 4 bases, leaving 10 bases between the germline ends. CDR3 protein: CASSDTGSDTQYF. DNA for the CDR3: TGTGCCAGCAGTGATACAGGGTCAGATACGCAGTATTTT.

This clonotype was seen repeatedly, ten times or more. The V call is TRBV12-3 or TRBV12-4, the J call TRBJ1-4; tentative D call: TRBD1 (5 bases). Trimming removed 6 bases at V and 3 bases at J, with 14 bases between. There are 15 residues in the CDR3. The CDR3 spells CASRLGDAANEKLFF. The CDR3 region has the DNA TGTGCCAGCAGGCTAGGGGATGCGGCTAATGAAAAACTGTTTTTT.

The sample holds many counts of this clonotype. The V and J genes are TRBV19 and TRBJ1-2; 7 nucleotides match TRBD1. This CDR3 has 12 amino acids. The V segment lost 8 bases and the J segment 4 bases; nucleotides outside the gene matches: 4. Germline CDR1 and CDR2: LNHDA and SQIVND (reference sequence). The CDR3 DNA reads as TGTGCCAGTCTAGGGGGCAGCTATGGCTACACCTTC. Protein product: CASLGGSYGYTF. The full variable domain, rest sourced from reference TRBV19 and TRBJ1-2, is DGGITQSPKYLFRKEGQNVTLSCEQNLNHDAMYWYRQDPGQGLRLIYYSQIVNDFQKGDIAEGYSVSREKKESFPLTVTSAQKNPTAFYLCASLGGSYGYTFGSGTRLTVV.

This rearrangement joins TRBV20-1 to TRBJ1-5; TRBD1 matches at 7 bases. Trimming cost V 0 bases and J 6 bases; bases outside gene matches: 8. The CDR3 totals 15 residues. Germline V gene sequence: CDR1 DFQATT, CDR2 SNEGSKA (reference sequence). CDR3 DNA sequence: TGCAGTGCTAGAGACCCCGGAGGGGGCCCTCAGCCCCAGCATTTT. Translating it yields CSARDPGGGPQPQHF.

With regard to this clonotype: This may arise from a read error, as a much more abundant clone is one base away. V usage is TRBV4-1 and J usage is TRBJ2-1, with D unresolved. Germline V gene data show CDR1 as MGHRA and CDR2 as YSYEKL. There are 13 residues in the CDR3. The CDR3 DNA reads TGTGCCAGCAGCCGAGAGGTCAGCGATGAGCAGTTCTTC. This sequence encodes CASSREVSDEQFF.

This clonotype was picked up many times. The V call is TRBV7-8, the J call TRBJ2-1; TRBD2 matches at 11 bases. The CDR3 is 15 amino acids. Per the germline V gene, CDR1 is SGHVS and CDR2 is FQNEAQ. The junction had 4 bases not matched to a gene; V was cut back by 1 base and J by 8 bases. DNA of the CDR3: TGTGCCAGCAGCTTAGGGCTAGCGGGAGGATATGAGCAGTTCTTC. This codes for CASSLGLAGGYEQFF.

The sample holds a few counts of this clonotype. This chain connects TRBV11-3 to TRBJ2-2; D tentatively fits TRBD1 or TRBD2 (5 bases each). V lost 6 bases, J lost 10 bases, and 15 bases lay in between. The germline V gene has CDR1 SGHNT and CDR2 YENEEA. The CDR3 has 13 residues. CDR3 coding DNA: TGTGCCAGCAGTAGGGACCGGTGGGAGGAGCTGTTTTTT. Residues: CASSRDRWEELFF.

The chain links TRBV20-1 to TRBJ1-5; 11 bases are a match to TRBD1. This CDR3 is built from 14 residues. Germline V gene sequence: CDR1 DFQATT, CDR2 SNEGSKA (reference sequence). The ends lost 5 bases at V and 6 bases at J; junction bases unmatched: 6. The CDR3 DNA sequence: TGCAGTGCTTCCGGACAGGGGGCTACTCAGCCCCAGCATTTT. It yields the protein CSASGQGATQPQHF.

The CDR3 nucleotides read TGTGCCAGTGACAGGGCGGTAGATACGCAGTATTTT. Its translation is CASDRAVDTQYF. The chain links TRBV2 to TRBJ2-3, with TRBD1 matching over 7 bases. The V segment lost 9 bases and the J segment 5 bases; nucleotides outside the gene matches: 5. Germline CDR1 reads SNHLY; CDR2 reads FYNNEI. This CDR3 comprises 12 residues.

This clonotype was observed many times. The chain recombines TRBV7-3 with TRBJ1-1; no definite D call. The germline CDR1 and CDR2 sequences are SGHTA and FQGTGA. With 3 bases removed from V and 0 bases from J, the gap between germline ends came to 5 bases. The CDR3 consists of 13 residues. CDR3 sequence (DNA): TGTGCCAGCAGCTTGACGGTGAACACTGAAGCTTTCTTT. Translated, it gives CASSLTVNTEAFF.

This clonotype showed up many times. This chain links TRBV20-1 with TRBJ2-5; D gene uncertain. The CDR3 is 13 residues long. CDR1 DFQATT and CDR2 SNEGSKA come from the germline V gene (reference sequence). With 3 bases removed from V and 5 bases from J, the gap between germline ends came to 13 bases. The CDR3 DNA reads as TGCAGTGCTAGTGGGTTGACTGGGGAGACCCAGTACTTC. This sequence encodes CSASGLTGETQYF.

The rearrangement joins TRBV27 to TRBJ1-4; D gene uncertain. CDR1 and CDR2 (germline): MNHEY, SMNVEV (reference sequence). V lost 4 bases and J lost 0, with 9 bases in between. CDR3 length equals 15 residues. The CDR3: CASSYGLATNEKLFF. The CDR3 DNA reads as TGTGCCAGCAGTTATGGGCTTGCAACTAATGAAAAACTGTTTTTT.

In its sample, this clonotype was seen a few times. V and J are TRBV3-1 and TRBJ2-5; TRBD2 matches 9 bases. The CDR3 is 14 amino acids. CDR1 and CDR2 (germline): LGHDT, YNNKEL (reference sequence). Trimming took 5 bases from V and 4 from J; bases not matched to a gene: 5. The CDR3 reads CASSKRSGGETQYF. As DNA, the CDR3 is TGTGCCAGCAGCAAACGTAGCGGGGGAGAGACCCAGTACTTC.

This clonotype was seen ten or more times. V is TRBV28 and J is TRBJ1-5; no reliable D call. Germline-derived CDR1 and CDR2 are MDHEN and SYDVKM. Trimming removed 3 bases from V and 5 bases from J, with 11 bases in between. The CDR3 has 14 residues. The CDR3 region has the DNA TGTGCCAGCAGTTTTTACGCGGACCATCAGCCCCAGCATTTT. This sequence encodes CASSFYADHQPQHF.

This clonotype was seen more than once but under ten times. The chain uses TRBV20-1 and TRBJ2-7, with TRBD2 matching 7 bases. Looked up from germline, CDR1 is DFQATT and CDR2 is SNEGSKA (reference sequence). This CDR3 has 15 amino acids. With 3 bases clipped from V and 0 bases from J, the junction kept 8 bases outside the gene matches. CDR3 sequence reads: CSASPTERDSYEQYF. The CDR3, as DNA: TGCAGTGCTAGCCCCACGGAGCGGGACTCCTACGAGCAGTACTTC.

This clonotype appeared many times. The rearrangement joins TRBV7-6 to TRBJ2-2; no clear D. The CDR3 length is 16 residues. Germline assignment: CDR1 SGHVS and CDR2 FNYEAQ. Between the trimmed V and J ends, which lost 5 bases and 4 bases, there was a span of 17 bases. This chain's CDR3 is CASSEDAYAPTGELFF. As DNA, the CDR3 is TGTGCCAGCAGCGAGGATGCTTATGCCCCCACCGGGGAGCTGTTTTTT.

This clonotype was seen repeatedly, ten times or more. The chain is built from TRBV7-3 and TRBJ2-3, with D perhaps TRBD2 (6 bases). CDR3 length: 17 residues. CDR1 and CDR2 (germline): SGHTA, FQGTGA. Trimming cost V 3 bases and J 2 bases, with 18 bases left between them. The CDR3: CASSFWERRDLTDTQYF. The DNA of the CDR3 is TGTGCCAGCAGCTTTTGGGAGCGGCGGGATCTCACAGATACGCAGTATTTT.

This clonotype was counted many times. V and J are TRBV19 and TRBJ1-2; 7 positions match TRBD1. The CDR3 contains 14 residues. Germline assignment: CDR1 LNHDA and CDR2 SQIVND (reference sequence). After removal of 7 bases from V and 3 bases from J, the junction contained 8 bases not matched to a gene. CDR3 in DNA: TGTGCCAGTACCCGGGCAGGGGGAGACTATGGCTACACCTTC. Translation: CASTRAGGDYGYTF.

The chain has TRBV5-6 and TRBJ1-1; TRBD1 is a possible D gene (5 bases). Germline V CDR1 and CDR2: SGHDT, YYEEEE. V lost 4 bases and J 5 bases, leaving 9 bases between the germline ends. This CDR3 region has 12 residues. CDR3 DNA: TGTGCCAGCAGCCCATGGGGGACTGAAGCTTTCTTT. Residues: CASSPWGTEAFF.

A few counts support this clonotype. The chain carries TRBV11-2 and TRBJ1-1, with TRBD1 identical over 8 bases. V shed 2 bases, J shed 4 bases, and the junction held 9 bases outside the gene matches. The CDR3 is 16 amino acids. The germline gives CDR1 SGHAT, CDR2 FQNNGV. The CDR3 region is CASSLWVAGGFTEAFF. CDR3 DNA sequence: TGTGCCAGCAGCTTATGGGTGGCAGGGGGCTTCACTGAAGCTTTCTTT.